This record looks at one T cell receptor beta chain sequence and its context. The sample originates from a study of blood T cell repertoires in COVID-19. Overall study: From the United States, Italy and Spain came samples of acute and convalescent COVID-19. In each case, the material was cDNA or gDNA derived from T cells, B-cell-depleted T cells, or PBMCs.

Original processing notes: Reference gene primer amplification gave nucleated cell count estimates. Using immunoSEQ multiplex PCR, the repertoire was profiled, and TCRdb retains in-frame clones only, with some absent. V and J calls and clone size follow that table, whereas D and trimming were derived from the DNA. The table lists about 39,000 clones, 80% to 95% of them singletons. This CDR3 contains 15 residues. CDR1 and CDR2 from the germline V gene are LNHDA and SQIVND (reference sequence). Trimming cost V 3 bases and J 5 bases; bases outside gene matches: 7. Sequencing input: peripheral blood. The rearrangement uses TRBV19 and TRBJ1-1; 9 bases fit TRBD1. This clonotype originated in a man in his fifties with active COVID-19. The CDR3 DNA sequence: TGTGCCAGTAGTATCCGCGGACAGGGGCGGACTGAAGCTTTCTTT. The encoded protein is CASSIRGQGRTEAFF.